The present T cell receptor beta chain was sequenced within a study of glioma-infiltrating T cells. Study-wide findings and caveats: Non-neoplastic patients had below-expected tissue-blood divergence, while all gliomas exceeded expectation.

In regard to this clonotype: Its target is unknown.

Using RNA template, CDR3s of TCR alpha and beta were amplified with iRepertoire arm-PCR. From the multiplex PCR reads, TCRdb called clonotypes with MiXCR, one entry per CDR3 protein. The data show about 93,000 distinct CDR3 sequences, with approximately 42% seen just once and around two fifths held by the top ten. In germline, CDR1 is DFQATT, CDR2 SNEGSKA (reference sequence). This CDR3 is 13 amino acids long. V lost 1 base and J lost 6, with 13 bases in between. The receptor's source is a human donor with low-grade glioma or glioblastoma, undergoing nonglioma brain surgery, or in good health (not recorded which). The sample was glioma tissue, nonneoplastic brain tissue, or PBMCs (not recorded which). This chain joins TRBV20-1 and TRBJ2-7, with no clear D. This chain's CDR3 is CSARVLGPCEQYF. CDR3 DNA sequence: TGCAGTGCTAGAGTTCTAGGGCCCTGCGAGCAGTACTTC.